The sequence of this TCR beta chain was determined in a study of beta chain features in type 1 diabetes (dated 2018 in TCRdb). As for the study more broadly: Patients and healthy donors did not differ in mean age, gender distribution, total cell number or subset yield. A total of around 110,000,000 sorted cells were examined across all samples, and RNA yield correlated strongly with the number of cells per subset. Regulatory and stem cell-like memory subsets were isolated from only 8 patients and about eight healthy donors, whereas naive and central memory subsets came from all 28 donors. In the study, TCRB repertoires of sorted circulating CD4+ T cell subsets from recently diagnosed type 1 diabetes patients were compared with those of matched healthy donors.

Study-wide findings and limitations: PCR might favor shorter templates, but patient and control samples were amplified and corrected together, so any skew would affect both groups equally. Because cDNA was sequenced instead of genomic DNA, activated cells with high expression could be over-represented, although the groups did not differ in activation or CD3 levels. At VDJ recombination sites, patients with type 1 diabetes made fewer insertions and deleted more nucleotides, a pattern implying thymic rearrangement abnormalities. Type 1 diabetes patients showed a moderate but significant shortening of TCRB CDR3 length in all four CD4+ subsets. Only small numbers of individuals were included in the HLA sub-analyses, which left unresolved whether HLA type had any influence on TCRB rearrangement. The naive, central memory and regulatory TCRB repertoires appeared to resemble one another more closely among patients than among healthy donors.

The High Capacity cDNA Reverse Transcription Kit was used to reverse transcribe all of the isolated RNA, meaning that expressed TCRB transcripts were what got sequenced. Deep immunoSEQ sequencing was performed on naive, central memory and regulatory T cell samples, with an average of about 4 million total reads per sample. Sorted cells were lysed in RLT buffer and RNA was extracted with DNase-treated RNeasy Micro or Mini kits, depending on cell number. To prevent cross-contamination, each cell subset was processed individually, whereas patient and healthy donor samples were processed jointly. Using the immunoSEQ multiplex PCR, TCRB sequences were amplified from cDNA into 87-bp fragments spanning the CDR3 region. Amplicons were sequenced on the Illumina HiSeq platform. As for the authors' bioinformatics: Synthetic template baselines were used to correct PCR bias computationally, reads within Hamming distance 2 were collapsed together, and singletons that could not be merged were discarded. Reads were aligned against IMGT so that V, D and J genes, CDR3 length and insertions or deletions at six rearrangement sites could be assigned. Within each subset, clonotype counts were normalized to sorted cell number, after which true diversity and Gini coefficients were computed with the tcR R package. The overlap coefficient, calculated on TCRB nucleotide sequences, was used to quantify repertoire sharing. The source is immuneACCESS, and TCRdb retained only in-frame sequences with V and J called. Part of the clones is not carried over; for the studies checked, unresolved V genes explain less than half of this, and the remainder is unexplained. V and J calls and clone size are given by that table; D and trimming were obtained from the DNA. The sample includes about 290,000 clones, with around 7.3% observed a single time. Together, the top ten hold approximately 0.99% of the sample.

V was cut back by 0 bases and J by 4 bases, leaving a gap of 12 bases between them. According to the germline V gene (reference sequence), CDR1 reads MNHNY and CDR2 reads SVGAGI. Its CDR3 holds 16 amino acids, cysteine through phenylalanine. Only the CDR3 region is kept as DNA, spanning 48 bases read in frame from base 1. Comment on this clone: Its antigen is unknown. No quality values exist for individual bases; no much larger clone is one base distant.

Each donor gave one peripheral blood draw, averaging roughly 100 mL, which was collected into heparinised tubes. A BD FACSAria II was used to sort naive, central memory, regulatory and stem cell-like memory CD4+ T cells with a panel that included CD45RO, CCR7, CD25, CD127, CD95 and CD27. Every sorted population had a purity above 95%. PBMCs were isolated right away by Lymphoprep density gradient centrifugation and were stained directly, without culture. So that batch effects would be minimized, each experiment stained and sorted samples in pairs, pairing one healthy donor with one patient. The receptor comes from a woman between 18 and 29 years old in good health. The sequencing input was central memory CD4+ T cells from blood. The receptor chain draws on TRBV6-6 and TRBJ2-2; the D gene is perhaps TRBD2, from 5 matching bases. The CDR3 region reads CASSYSMPSSTGELFF. The sequence in DNA is TGTGCCAGCAGTTACTCGATGCCTAGCAGCACCGGGGAGCTGTTTTTT.